A selection of T cell receptor beta chains follows, all from one sample in a study of vaccination effects on CD4 cells after COVID-19. No antigen has been identified for these receptors. Repertoires were generated with immunoSEQ multiplex PCR, while TCRdb's copy carries only in-frame clones and drops some. The data contain over 15,000 clones, nearly 75% of them singletons. Sequenced material: CD4+ T cells from PBMCs cultured with SARS-CoV-2 spike peptides, taken after COVID-19 vaccination. Receptor source: a human donor who had a prior SARS-CoV-2 infection. Each CDR3 is given with its conserved first and last residue. Each record gives: J gene, D gene, clone size, V gene, CDR3 protein, CDR3 DNA. The D gene is left open where the match is weak. Size tells how often a clone was seen (once, few, many) or the class of an expanded clone, and some rows leave it out.

j_call: TRBJ1-3; d_call: -; clone_size: -; v_call: TRBV12-3/TRBV12-4; cdr3_aa: CASSPYRADTIYF; cdr3_nt: TGTGCCAGCAGCCCTTACAGGGCAGACACCATATATTTT
j_call: TRBJ2-7; d_call: -; clone_size: few; v_call: TRBV7-6; cdr3_aa: CASSRLGPPDSYEQYF; cdr3_nt: TGTGCCAGCAGCCGTCTAGGGCCCCCAGACTCCTACGAGCAGTACTTC
j_call: TRBJ2-7; d_call: -; clone_size: -; v_call: TRBV2; cdr3_aa: CASSGVYEQYF; cdr3_nt: TGTGCCAGCAGCGGGGTCTACGAGCAGTACTTC
j_call: TRBJ2-5; d_call: -; clone_size: -; v_call: TRBV7-9; cdr3_aa: CASSSGQGPLGETQYF; cdr3_nt: TGTGCCAGCAGCTCAGGGCAGGGGCCCTTGGGAGAGACCCAGTACTTC
j_call: TRBJ2-1; d_call: TRBD2; clone_size: -; v_call: TRBV9; cdr3_aa: CASSLAGEYNEQFF; cdr3_nt: TGTGCCAGCAGCCTAGCGGGAGAGTACAATGAGCAGTTCTTC
j_call: TRBJ2-1; d_call: -; clone_size: -; v_call: TRBV11-2; cdr3_aa: CASSLVPGQEFF; cdr3_nt: TGTGCCAGCAGCTTAGTGCCGGGGCAGGAGTTCTTC
j_call: TRBJ2-6; d_call: -; clone_size: -; v_call: TRBV7-8; cdr3_aa: CASSLLSGPGANVLTF; cdr3_nt: -
j_call: TRBJ1-3; d_call: -; clone_size: -; v_call: TRBV5-6; cdr3_aa: CASSNNRKRTDSGNTIYF; cdr3_nt: TGTGCCAGCAGCAACAACCGGAAGCGGACAGACTCTGGAAACACCATATATTTT
j_call: TRBJ2-7; d_call: -; clone_size: -; v_call: TRBV18; cdr3_aa: CASSPDWGLNEQYF; cdr3_nt: TGTGCCAGCTCACCGGACTGGGGTTTGAACGAGCAGTACTTC
j_call: TRBJ2-2; d_call: TRBD2; clone_size: -; v_call: TRBV30; cdr3_aa: CAWRRSGGGTGELFF; cdr3_nt: TGTGCCTGGAGGCGCAGCGGGGGCGGGACCGGGGAGCTGTTTTTT